This T cell receptor beta chain is from a study of cytomegalovirus exposure and HLA in healthy donors. Study-wide points: As confirmed in vitro, a few CMV-associated chains were specific for CMV antigens. Beyond CMV serostatus, there was no information to go on about immune exposure.

13 Jbeta primers and 60 Vbeta primers were used for the PCR. The assay was immunoSEQ multiplex PCR, and TCRdb's table has in-frame clones only and misses some. The profile shows over 100,000 clones, around 86% of them singletons. This CDR3 has 13 amino acids. V lost 3 bases and J 4 bases, leaving 7 bases between the germline ends. The germline V gene encodes CDR1 SEHNR and CDR2 FQNEAQ (reference sequence). This clone has only one observation. The antigen is not known. Specimen: PBMCs. The chain has TRBV7-9 and TRBJ2-1; possibly TRBD1 for D (5 bases). The clonotype was recovered from a woman in her thirties in good health and CMV-seronegative. CDR3 nucleotides: TGTGCCAGCAGCTTTGACAGTTACAATGAGCAGTTCTTC. Encoded protein: CASSFDSYNEQFF.